Shown below are 24 T cell receptor beta chains from a single sample sequenced in a study of T cell changes during pregnancy in multiple sclerosis. Assay used: immunoSEQ multiplex PCR; TCRdb lists only in-frame clones, some missing. This table has 45,000 to 60,000 clones, about 90% appearing once. The sequencing here drew on peripheral blood, taken after pregnancy. The receptors originated from a female donor in good health, enrolled as a control in a pregnancy study.

This chain links TRBV5-1 with TRBJ1-2; TRBD1 matches at 8 bases. Unmatched junction bases numbered 11, after V lost 4 bases and J lost 6 bases. Germline CDR1 reads SGHRS; CDR2 reads YFSETQ. The CDR3 is made up of 15 amino acids. CDR3 nucleotide sequence: TGCGCCAGCAGCCGACTCCAGGGGGCCGGGGATGGCTACACCTTC. Translation gives CASSRLQGAGDGYTF.

This sequence joins TRBV5-1 and TRBJ1-1; the D gene is possibly TRBD1 (5 bases). The CDR3 has 16 amino acids. CDR1 and CDR2 from the germline V gene are SGHRS and YFSETQ. The V end was cut by 0 bases, the J end by 4 bases, with 16 bases between. The CDR3 region has the DNA TGCGCCAGCAGCTTGGGCCTCCAGGGTTCGGGCACTGAAGCTTTCTTT. Its translation: CASSLGLQGSGTEAFF.

The chain employs TRBV4-1 and TRBJ2-7; a weak D match, TRBD2 (5 bases). Germline V gene lookup returns CDR1 MGHRA and CDR2 YSYEKL. Trimming left V 1 base short and J 0 bases short, with 10 bases between. The CDR3 extends over 15 amino acids. The CDR3 reads CASSQGSGISYEQYF. The CDR3 DNA follows: TGCGCCAGCAGCCAAGGCTCGGGGATCTCCTACGAGCAGTACTTC.

The chain uses TRBV20-1 and TRBJ2-4; no firm D call. The CDR3 consists of 11 residues. Germline loops: CDR1 DFQATT, CDR2 SNEGSKA (reference sequence). V lost 7 bases, J lost 6 bases, and 10 bases lay in between. CDR3 DNA sequence: TGCAGTGTTCGTCTCGGAAACATTCAGTACTTC. Translation: CSVRLGNIQYF.

This chain connects TRBV5-5 to TRBJ2-7; perhaps TRBD1 as D (5 bases). The CDR3 covers 13 residues. In germline, CDR1 is SGHKS, CDR2 YYEKEE (reference sequence). V shed 1 base and J shed 4 bases, with 9 bases lying between them. CDR3 amino acids: CASSLSQGYEQYF. CDR3 in DNA: TGTGCCAGCAGCTTGTCCCAGGGTTACGAGCAGTACTTC.

The V and J genes are TRBV18 and TRBJ1-4; 9 bases are a match to TRBD1. Germline loops: CDR1 KGHSH, CDR2 LQKENI. V gave up 3 bases and J gave up 8 bases; unmatched junction bases: 7. This CDR3 has 15 amino acids. CDR3 residues: CASSPTGGRREKLFF. CDR3 nucleotides: TGTGCCAGCTCACCTACAGGGGGCAGAAGGGAAAAACTGTTTTTT.

The chain couples TRBV4-3 to TRBJ1-1, with 8 bases fitting TRBD1. J was trimmed by 8 bases and V by 1 base; bases with no gene match: 12. The CDR3 runs to 16 residues. CDR1 is LGHNA, CDR2 YSLEER, per germline. The DNA for the CDR3 is TGCGCCAGCAGCCAAGTCAACGTCCCCAGGGGGCAAGAAGCTTTCTTT. It translates to CASSQVNVPRGQEAFF.

This clone was seen repeatedly, ten times or more. The gene calls are TRBV4-1 and TRBJ2-1; D is possibly TRBD2 (6 bases). CDR1 MGHRA and CDR2 YSYEKL come from the germline V gene. Trimming left V 4 bases short and J 8 bases short, with 18 bases between. The CDR3 runs 15 residues. The CDR3 nucleotides are TGCGCCAGCAGCCCCCGGGACTCCTGGACCGATGAGCAGTTCTTC. Amino acid sequence: CASSPRDSWTDEQFF.

The DNA of the CDR3 is TGTGCCAGCAGTATACGACAGGGAAATCAGCCCCAGCATTTT. It is translated as CASSIRQGNQPQHF. J is TRBJ1-5 and V is TRBV6-5; 7 nucleotides line up with TRBD1. With V trimmed by 5 bases and J by 4 bases, 5 bases remained unmatched. Per the germline V gene, CDR1 is MNHEY and CDR2 is SVGAGI. This CDR3 has 14 residues.

The chain uses TRBV28 and TRBJ1-4, with TRBD1 identical over 7 bases. J gave up 0 bases and V 5 bases, and 9 bases lay outside the gene matches. Germline V gives CDR1 MDHEN, CDR2 SYDVKM. This CDR3 has 17 residues. CDR3 residues: CASSLTGKGTTNEKLFF. In DNA form, the CDR3 reads TGTGCCAGCAGTCTGACAGGGAAAGGGACAACTAATGAAAAACTGTTTTTT.

This chain joins TRBV6-6 and TRBJ2-2; 9 nucleotides line up with TRBD2. This CDR3 is built from 14 residues. Germline assignment: CDR1 MNHNY and CDR2 SVGAGI (reference sequence). With V trimmed by 6 bases and J by 5 bases, 4 bases remained unmatched. The CDR3 reads CASSLTSGTGELFF. Written as DNA, the CDR3 is TGTGCCAGCAGCCTGACTAGCGGAACCGGGGAGCTGTTTTTT.

The chain combines TRBV7-6 with TRBJ2-2; D is perhaps TRBD1 (5 bases). CDR1 SGHVS and CDR2 FNYEAQ come from the germline V gene. Trimming removed 5 bases from V and 6 bases from J, with 10 bases in between. The CDR3 runs 13 residues. The CDR3 spells CASSEGVPGELFF. CDR3 bases: TGTGCCAGCAGCGAAGGGGTTCCCGGGGAGCTGTTTTTT.

The rearrangement uses TRBV5-8 and TRBJ1-3; 8 bases are a match to TRBD1. The CDR3 runs to 16 residues. Trimming at V came to 0 bases and at J to 1 base, leaving 3 bases not matched to a gene. Germline values: CDR1 SGHTS, CDR2 YDEGEE. The CDR3 is CASSLGQGFSGNTIYF. For the CDR3, the DNA is TGTGCCAGCAGCTTGGGACAGGGGTTTTCTGGAAACACCATATATTTT. The complete variable domain, with remaining parts taken from reference TRBV5-8 and TRBJ1-3, reads EAGVTQSPTHLIKTRGQQATLRCSPISGHTSVYWYQQALGLGLQFLLWYDEGEERNRGNFPPRFSGRQFPNYSSELNVNALELEDSALYLCASSLGQGFSGNTIYFGEGSWLTVV.

This chain uses TRBV29-1 with TRBJ1-2; no firm D call. Trimming took 3 bases from V and 8 from J, leaving 16 bases between them. Per germline, CDR1 SQVTM and CDR2 ANQGSEA. The CDR3 spans 13 residues. CDR3 loop: CSVDRRPEVGYTF. CDR3 sequence (DNA): TGCAGCGTTGATAGGCGCCCCGAGGTGGGCTACACCTTC.

Turning to this clone: With a far larger clone one base away, a read error is the likely cause. The chain couples TRBV6-5 to TRBJ2-7; weak D call: TRBD1 (5 bases). Germline V CDR1 and CDR2: MNHEY, SVGAGI. The CDR3 extends over 13 amino acids. The V end was cut by 5 bases, the J end by 3 bases, with 11 bases between. CDR3: CASSPPGNYEQYF. The CDR3 DNA follows: TGTGCCAGCAGTCCCCCAGGGAACTACGAGCAGTACTTC.

CDR3 nucleotides: TGTGCCAGTAGTATATTCTCCGGGGATAGCAATCAGCCCCAGCATTTT. Its translation is CASSIFSGDSNQPQHF. The V and J genes are TRBV19 and TRBJ1-5; D call uncertain. V was pared by 2 bases and J by 0 bases, with 11 bases between. Per germline, CDR1 LNHDA and CDR2 SQIVND (reference sequence). The CDR3 sequence is 16 residues long.

The chain uses TRBV18 and TRBJ2-3, with TRBD2 matching 9 bases. J was trimmed by 2 bases and V by 8 bases; bases with no gene match: 11. The CDR3 runs to 16 residues. Germline V gene sequence: CDR1 KGHSH, CDR2 LQKENI. The chain's CDR3 is CASGIMGGGATDTQYF. In nucleotides, the CDR3 is TGTGCCAGCGGAATTATGGGCGGGGGGGCCACAGATACGCAGTATTTT.

J is TRBJ2-7 and V is TRBV7-9, with D perhaps matching TRBD1 (6 bases). Trimming removed 6 bases at V and 2 bases at J, with 14 bases between. From germline, CDR1 is SEHNR and CDR2 FQNEAQ (reference sequence). CDR3 length equals 14 residues. CDR3 nucleotide sequence: TGTGCCAGCAGGGGAAGGACAGATACCTACGAGCAGTACTTC. It encodes CASRGRTDTYEQYF.

V gene TRBV5-1 combines with J gene TRBJ2-3; 9 nucleotides match TRBD2. Germline V gives CDR1 SGHRS, CDR2 YFSETQ. The trim removed 0 bases at V and 0 bases at J, leaving 5 bases unmatched. The CDR3 extends over 17 amino acids. The DNA of the CDR3 is TGCGCCAGCAGCTTGGAGCCTAGCGGGACCAGCACAGATACGCAGTATTTT. It translates to CASSLEPSGTSTDTQYF. The entire variable domain, with the rest obtained from reference TRBV5-1 and TRBJ2-3, is as follows: KAGVTQTPRYLIKTRGQQVTLSCSPISGHRSVSWYQQTPGQGLQFLFEYFSETQRNKGNFPGRFSGRQFSNSRSEMNVSTLELGDSALYLCASSLEPSGTSTDTQYFGPGTRLTVL.

The chain has TRBV2 and TRBJ1-1, with TRBD1 identical over 7 bases. V was pared by 3 bases and J by 5 bases, with 6 bases of the junction left unmatched. The CDR3 runs 14 residues. Germline lookup yields CDR1 SNHLY and CDR2 FYNNEI. The CDR3 sequence: CASSEEGGNTEAFF. As DNA, the CDR3 is TGTGCCAGCAGTGAGGAAGGGGGCAATACTGAAGCTTTCTTT. The whole variable domain, filled in from reference TRBV2 and TRBJ1-1, reads EPEVTQTPSHQVTQMGQEVILRCVPISNHLYFYWYRQILGQKVEFLVSFYNNEISEKSEIFDDQFSVERPDGSNFTLKIRSTKLEDSAMYFCASSEEGGNTEAFFGQGTRLTVV.

The chain combines TRBV7-2 with TRBJ2-1; 12 nucleotides align to TRBD2. Trimming took 6 bases from V and 6 from J; bases not matched to a gene: 6. In germline, CDR1 is SGHTA, CDR2 FQGNSA. This CDR3 is built from 15 residues. The CDR3 protein is CASRNLAGGPNEQFF. As DNA, the CDR3 is TGTGCCAGCAGGAATCTAGCGGGAGGGCCCAATGAGCAGTTCTTC. The entire variable domain, with the rest obtained from reference TRBV7-2 and TRBJ2-1, is as follows: GAGVSQSPSNKVTEKGKDVELRCDPISGHTALYWYRQSLGQGLEFLIYFQGNSAPDKSGLPSDRFSAERTGGSVSTLTIQRTQQEDSAVYLCASRNLAGGPNEQFFGPGTRLTVL.

Notes on this clone: The same CDR3 also results from other DNA sequences found in this sample. The V gene is TRBV28, the J gene TRBJ2-7, with a tentative D call TRBD2 (6 bases). The CDR3 is 12 residues long. Trimming removed 6 bases at V and 4 bases at J, with 10 bases between. The germline V gene encodes CDR1 MDHEN and CDR2 SYDVKM. The CDR3 nucleotides are TGTGCCAGCAGCTTGGGGGGTTACGAGCAGTACTTC. This encodes CASSLGGYEQYF. The variable domain in full, with the rest retrieved from reference TRBV28 and TRBJ2-7, is DVKVTQSSRYLVKRTGEKVFLECVQDMDHENMFWYRQDPGLGLRLIYFSYDVKMKEKGDIPEGYSVSREKKERFSLILESASTNQTSMYLCASSLGGYEQYFGPGTRLTVT.

V gene TRBV6-1 combines with J gene TRBJ2-2; 7 nucleotides align to TRBD2. Per germline, CDR1 MNHNS and CDR2 SASEGT. Germline trimming cut 1 base from V and 4 bases from J; bases unmatched to any gene: 3. The CDR3 is 15 amino acids. CDR3 bases: TGTGCCAGCAGTGAAGATTGGGGGGGCACCGGGGAGCTGTTTTTT. Protein: CASSEDWGGTGELFF.

The J gene is TRBJ1-1, the V gene TRBV6-5; tentatively, D is TRBD1 (5 bases). The V end was cut by 2 bases, the J end by 0 bases, with 10 bases between. The V gene's germline CDR1 is MNHEY and CDR2 SVGAGI. This CDR3 region has 15 residues. As DNA, the CDR3 is TGTGCCAGCAGTTACGACAGAGCCCTGAACACTGAAGCTTTCTTT. The encoded protein is CASSYDRALNTEAFF.